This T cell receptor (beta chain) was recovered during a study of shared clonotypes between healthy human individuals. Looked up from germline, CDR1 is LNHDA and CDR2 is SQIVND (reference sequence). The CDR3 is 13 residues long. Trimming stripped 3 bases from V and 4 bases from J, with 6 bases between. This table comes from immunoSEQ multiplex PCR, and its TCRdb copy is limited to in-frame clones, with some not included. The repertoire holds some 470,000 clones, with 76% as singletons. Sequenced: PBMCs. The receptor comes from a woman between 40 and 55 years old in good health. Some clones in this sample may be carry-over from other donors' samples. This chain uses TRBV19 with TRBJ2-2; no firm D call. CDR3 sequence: CASSIGSTGELFF. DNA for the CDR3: TGTGCCAGTAGTATCGGCAGCACCGGGGAGCTGTTTTTT.